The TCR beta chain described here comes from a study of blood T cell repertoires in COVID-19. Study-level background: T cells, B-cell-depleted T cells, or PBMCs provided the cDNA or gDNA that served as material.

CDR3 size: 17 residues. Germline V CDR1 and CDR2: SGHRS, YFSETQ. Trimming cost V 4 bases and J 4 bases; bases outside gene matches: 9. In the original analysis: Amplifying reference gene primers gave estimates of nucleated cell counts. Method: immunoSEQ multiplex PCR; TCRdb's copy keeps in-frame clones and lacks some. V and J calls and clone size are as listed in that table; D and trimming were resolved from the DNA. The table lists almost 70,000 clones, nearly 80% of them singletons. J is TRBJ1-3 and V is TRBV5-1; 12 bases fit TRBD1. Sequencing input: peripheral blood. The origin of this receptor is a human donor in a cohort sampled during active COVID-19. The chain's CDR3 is CASSPGQGAGEGNTIYF. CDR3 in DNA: TGCGCCAGCAGCCCGGGACAGGGGGCGGGTGAAGGAAACACCATATATTTT.